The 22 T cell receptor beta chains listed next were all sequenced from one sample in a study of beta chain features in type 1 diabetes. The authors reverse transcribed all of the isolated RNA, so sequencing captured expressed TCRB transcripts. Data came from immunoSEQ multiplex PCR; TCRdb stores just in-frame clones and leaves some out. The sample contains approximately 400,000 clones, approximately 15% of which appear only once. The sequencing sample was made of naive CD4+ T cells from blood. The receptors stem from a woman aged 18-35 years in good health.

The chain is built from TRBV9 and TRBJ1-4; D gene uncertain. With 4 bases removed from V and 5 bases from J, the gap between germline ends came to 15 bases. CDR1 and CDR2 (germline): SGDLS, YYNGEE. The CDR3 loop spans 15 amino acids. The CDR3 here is CASSPGSDGNEKLFF. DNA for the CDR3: TGTGCCAGCAGCCCGGGATCGGACGGGAATGAAAAACTGTTTTTT. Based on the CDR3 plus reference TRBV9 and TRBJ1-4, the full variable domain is DSGVTQTPKHLITATGQRVTLRCSPRSGDLSVYWYQQSLDQGLQFLIQYYNGEERAKGNILERFSAQQFPDLHSELNLSSLELGDSALYFCASSPGSDGNEKLFFGSGTQLSVL.

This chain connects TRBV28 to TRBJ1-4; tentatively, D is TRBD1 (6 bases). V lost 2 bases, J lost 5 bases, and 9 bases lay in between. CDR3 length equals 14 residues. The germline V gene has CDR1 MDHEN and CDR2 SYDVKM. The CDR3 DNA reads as TGTGCCAGCAGTTTAGTACAGGGCAATGAAAAACTGTTTTTT. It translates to CASSLVQGNEKLFF. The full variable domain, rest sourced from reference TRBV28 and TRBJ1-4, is DVKVTQSSRYLVKRTGEKVFLECVQDMDHENMFWYRQDPGLGLRLIYFSYDVKMKEKGDIPEGYSVSREKKERFSLILESASTNQTSMYLCASSLVQGNEKLFFGSGTQLSVL.

This chain's CDR3 is CSVGLDEVYGYTF. The CDR3 coding sequence is TGCAGCGTCGGCTTAGATGAGGTCTATGGCTACACCTTC. The chain combines TRBV29-1 with TRBJ1-2; D gene unclear. The CDR3 totals 13 residues. CDR1 and CDR2 (germline): SQVTM, ANQGSEA. V lost 6 bases to trimming and J lost 4 bases, with 15 bases between them.

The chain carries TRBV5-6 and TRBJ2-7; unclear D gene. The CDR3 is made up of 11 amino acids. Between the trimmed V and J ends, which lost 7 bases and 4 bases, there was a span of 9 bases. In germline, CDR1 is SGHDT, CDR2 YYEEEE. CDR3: CASSKNYEQYF. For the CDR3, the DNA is TGTGCCAGCTCTAAAAATTACGAGCAGTACTTC.

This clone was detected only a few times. In DNA, the CDR3 is TGTGCCAGCGGCAGGCCTAATCAGCCCCAGCATTTT. Its translation: CASGRPNQPQHF. The chain uses TRBV28 and TRBJ1-5; D call uncertain. This CDR3 comprises 12 residues. CDR1 is MDHEN, CDR2 SYDVKM, per germline. Trimming shortened V by 8 bases and J by 4 bases, and 9 bases separated the two germline ends. Supplemented by reference TRBV28 and TRBJ1-5, the full variable domain reads DVKVTQSSRYLVKRTGEKVFLECVQDMDHENMFWYRQDPGLGLRLIYFSYDVKMKEKGDIPEGYSVSREKKERFSLILESASTNQTSMYLCASGRPNQPQHFGDGTRLSIL.

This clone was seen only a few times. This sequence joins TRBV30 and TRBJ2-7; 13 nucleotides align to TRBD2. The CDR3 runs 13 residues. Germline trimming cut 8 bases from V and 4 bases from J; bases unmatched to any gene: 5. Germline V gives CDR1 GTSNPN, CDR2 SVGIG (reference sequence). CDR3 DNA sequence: TGTGCCGGGGTGACTAGCGGGAGGTACGAGCAGTACTTC. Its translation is CAGVTSGRYEQYF.

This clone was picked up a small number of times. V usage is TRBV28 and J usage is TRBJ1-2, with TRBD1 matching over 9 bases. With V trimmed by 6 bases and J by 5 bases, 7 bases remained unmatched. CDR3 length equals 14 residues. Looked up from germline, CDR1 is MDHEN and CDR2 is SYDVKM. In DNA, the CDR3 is TGTGCCAGCAGGGGGGACAGGGTGGGATATGGCTACACCTTC. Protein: CASRGDRVGYGYTF.

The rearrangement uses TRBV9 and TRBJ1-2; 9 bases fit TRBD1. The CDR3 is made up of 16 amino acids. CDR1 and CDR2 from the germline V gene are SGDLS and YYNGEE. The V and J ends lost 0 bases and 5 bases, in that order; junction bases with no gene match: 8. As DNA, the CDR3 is TGTGCCAGCAGCGTAGGGGGACAGGGAATGGGGTATGGCTACACCTTC. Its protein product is CASSVGGQGMGYGYTF.

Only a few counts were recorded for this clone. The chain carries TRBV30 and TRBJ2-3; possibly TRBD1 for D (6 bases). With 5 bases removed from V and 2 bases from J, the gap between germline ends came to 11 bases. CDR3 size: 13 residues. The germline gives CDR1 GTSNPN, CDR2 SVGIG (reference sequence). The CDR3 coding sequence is TGTGCCTGGGCGACAGGAATCACAGATACGCAGTATTTT. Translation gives CAWATGITDTQYF.

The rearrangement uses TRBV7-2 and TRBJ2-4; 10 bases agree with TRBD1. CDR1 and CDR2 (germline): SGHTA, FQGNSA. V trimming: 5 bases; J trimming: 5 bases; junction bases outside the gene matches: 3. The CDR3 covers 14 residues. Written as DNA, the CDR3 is TGTGCCAGCAGCCGACAGGGGGCTCAAAACATTCAGTACTTC. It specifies CASSRQGAQNIQYF.

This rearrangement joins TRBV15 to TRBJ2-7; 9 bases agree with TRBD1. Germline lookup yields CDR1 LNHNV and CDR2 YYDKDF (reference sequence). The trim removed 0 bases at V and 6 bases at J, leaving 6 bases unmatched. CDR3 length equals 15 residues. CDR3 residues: CATSRDTRTGAEQYF. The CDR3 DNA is TGTGCCACCAGCAGAGATACGAGGACAGGGGCCGAGCAGTACTTC. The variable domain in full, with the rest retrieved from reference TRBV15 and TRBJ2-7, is DAMVIQNPRYQVTQFGKPVTLSCSQTLNHNVMYWYQQKSSQAPKLLFHYYDKDFNNEADTPDNFQSRRPNTSFCFLDIRSPGLGDTAMYLCATSRDTRTGAEQYFGPGTRLTVT.

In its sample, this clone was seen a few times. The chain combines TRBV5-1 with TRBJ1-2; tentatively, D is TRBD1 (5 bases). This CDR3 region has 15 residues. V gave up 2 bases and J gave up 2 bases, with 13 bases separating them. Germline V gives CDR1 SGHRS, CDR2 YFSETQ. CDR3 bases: TGCGCCAGCAGCTTCGACGCGACAGTAAACTATGGCTACACCTTC. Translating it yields CASSFDATVNYGYTF.

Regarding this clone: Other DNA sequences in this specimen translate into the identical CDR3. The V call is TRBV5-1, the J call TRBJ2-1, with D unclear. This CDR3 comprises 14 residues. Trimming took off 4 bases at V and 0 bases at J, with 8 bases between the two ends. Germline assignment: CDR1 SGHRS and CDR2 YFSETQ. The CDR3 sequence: CASSLGSSYNEQFF. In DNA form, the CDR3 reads TGCGCCAGCAGCCTTGGCAGCTCCTACAATGAGCAGTTCTTC.

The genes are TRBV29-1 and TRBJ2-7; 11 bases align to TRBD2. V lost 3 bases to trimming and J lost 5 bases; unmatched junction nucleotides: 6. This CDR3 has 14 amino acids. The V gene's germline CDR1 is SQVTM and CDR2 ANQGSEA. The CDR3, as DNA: TGCAGCGTTGAGTTAGCGGGAGGGCTAAACGAGCAGTACTTC. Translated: CSVELAGGLNEQYF.

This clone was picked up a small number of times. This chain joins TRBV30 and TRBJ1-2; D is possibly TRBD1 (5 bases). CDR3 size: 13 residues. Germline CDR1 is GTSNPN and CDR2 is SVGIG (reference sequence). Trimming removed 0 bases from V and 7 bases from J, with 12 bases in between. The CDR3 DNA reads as TGTGCCTGGAGTGTACGTCGGGGGGTTGGCTACACCTTC. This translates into CAWSVRRGVGYTF.

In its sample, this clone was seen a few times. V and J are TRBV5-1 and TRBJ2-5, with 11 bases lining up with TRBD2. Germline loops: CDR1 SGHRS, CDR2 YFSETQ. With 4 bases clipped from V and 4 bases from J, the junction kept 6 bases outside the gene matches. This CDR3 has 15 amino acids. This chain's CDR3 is CASSTLAGGRETQYF. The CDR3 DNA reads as TGCGCCAGCAGCACCCTAGCGGGAGGTCGAGAGACCCAGTACTTC.

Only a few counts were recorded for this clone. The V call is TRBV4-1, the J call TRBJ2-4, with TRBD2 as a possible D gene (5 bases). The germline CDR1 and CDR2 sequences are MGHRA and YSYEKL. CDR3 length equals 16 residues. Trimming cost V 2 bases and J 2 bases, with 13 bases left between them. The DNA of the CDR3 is TGCGCCAGCAGCCAATTAACGCGAGGGACCAAAAACATTCAGTACTTC. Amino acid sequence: CASSQLTRGTKNIQYF.

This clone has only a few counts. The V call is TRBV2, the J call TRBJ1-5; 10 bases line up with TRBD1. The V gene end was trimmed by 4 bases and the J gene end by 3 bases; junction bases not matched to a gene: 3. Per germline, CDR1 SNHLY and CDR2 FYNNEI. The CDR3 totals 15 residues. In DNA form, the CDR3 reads TGTGCCAGCAGTGCGGGACAGGGGCTCAATCAGCCCCAGCATTTT. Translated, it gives CASSAGQGLNQPQHF.

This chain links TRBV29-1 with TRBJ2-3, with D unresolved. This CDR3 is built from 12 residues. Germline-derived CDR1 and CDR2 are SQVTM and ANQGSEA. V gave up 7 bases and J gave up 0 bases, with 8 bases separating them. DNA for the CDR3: TGCAGCGCTACTCCCAGCACAGATACGCAGTATTTT. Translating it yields CSATPSTDTQYF.

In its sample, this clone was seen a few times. For the CDR3, the DNA is TGTGCCAGCAGGACCAGGACAGCTGGGGCCAACGTCCTGACTTTC. This sequence encodes CASRTRTAGANVLTF. The chain couples TRBV28 to TRBJ2-6; tentative D call: TRBD1 (6 bases). CDR1 and CDR2 (germline): MDHEN, SYDVKM. The V and J ends lost 6 bases and 2 bases respectively, with 11 bases between them. This CDR3 spans 15 amino acids.

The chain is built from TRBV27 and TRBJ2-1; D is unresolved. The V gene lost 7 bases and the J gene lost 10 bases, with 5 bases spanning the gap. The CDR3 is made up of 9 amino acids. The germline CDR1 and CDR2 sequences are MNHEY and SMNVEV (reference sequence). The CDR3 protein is CASTQEQFF. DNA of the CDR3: TGTGCCAGCACCCAAGAGCAGTTCTTC.

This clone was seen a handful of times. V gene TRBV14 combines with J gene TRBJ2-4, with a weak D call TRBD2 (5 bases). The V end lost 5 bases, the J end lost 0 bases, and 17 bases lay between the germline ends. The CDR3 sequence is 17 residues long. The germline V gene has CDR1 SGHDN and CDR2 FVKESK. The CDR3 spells CASSSGLAGLAKNIQYF. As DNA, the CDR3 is TGTGCCAGCAGCTCCGGGCTTGCGGGTCTAGCCAAAAACATTCAGTACTTC.